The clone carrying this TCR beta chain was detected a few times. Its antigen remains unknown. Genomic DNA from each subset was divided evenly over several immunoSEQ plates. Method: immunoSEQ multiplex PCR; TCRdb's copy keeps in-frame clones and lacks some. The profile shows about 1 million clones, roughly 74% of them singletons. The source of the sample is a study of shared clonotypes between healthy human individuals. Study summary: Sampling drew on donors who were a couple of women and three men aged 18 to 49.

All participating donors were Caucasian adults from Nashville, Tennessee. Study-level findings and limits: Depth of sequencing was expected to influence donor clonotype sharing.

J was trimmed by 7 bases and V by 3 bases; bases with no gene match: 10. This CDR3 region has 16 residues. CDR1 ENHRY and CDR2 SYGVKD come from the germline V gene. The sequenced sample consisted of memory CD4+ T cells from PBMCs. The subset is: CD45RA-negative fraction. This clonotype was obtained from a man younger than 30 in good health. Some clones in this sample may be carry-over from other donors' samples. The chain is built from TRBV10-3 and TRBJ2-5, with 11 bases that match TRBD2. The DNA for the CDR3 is TGTGCCATCAGTGACTCTGGGACTAGCGGATTCGGGACCCAGTACTTC. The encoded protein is CAISDSGTSGFGTQYF.